The T cell receptor (beta chain) under discussion was sequenced for a study of blood T cell repertoires in COVID-19. How the authors handled the data: Nucleated cell number was recorded as an estimate derived from reference gene primer amplification. This table comes from immunoSEQ multiplex PCR, and its TCRdb copy is limited to in-frame clones, with some not included. V and J calls and clone size are copied from that table; D and trimming were computed from the DNA. The sample carries some 20,000 clones, approximately 89% recorded once. The V end lost 2 bases, the J end lost 3 bases, and 12 bases lay between the germline ends. The CDR3 runs 15 residues. Germline V gene lookup returns CDR1 SGHRS and CDR2 YFSETQ.

The V gene is TRBV5-1, the J gene TRBJ1-5; D is ambiguous. The TCR was taken from a human donor in a cohort sampled during active COVID-19. Sequencing used peripheral blood. CDR3 sequence (DNA): TGCGCCAGCAGCTTAACAGATAGTGCCAATCAGCCCCAGCATTTT. Translation gives CASSLTDSANQPQHF.